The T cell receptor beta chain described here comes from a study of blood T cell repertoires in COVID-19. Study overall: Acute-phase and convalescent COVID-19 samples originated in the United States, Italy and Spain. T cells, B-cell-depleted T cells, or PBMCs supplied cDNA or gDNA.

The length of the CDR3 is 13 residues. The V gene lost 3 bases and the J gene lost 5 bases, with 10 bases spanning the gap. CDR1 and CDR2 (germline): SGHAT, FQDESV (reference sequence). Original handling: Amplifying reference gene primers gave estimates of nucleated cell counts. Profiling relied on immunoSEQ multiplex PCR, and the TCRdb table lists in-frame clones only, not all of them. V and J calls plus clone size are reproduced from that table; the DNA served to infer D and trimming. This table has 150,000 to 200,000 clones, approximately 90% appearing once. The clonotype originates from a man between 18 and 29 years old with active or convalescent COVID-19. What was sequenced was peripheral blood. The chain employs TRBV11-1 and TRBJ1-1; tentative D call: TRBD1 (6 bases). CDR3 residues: CASSFDRRTEAFF. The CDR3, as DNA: TGTGCCAGCAGCTTCGACAGGCGGACTGAAGCTTTCTTT.